This T cell receptor (beta chain) was recorded in a study of shared clonotypes between healthy human individuals. Study-level information: CD8 memory received one plate per donor, CD8 naive two, CD4 memory three and CD4 naive three. Study-wide points: Lower generation probabilities were found for non-shared clonotypes than for those shared by all four donors. Estimated clonotype richness was generally higher in naive than memory subsets.

Assay: immunoSEQ multiplex PCR; the TCRdb copy retains only in-frame clones and omits some. Found here are over 2 million clones, 85% to 95% of them singletons; the top ten hold 0.1% to 0.15%. CDR3 size: 16 residues. V lost 0 bases, J lost 0 bases, and 12 bases lay in between. Germline V gives CDR1 ENHRY, CDR2 SYGVKD. This clone came up once. The antigen is not known. V usage is TRBV10-3 and J usage is TRBJ2-7, with D hard to call. Sequenced input: naive CD4+ T cells sorted from blood. Subset here: CD45RA+ positively selected. The origin of this receptor is a man aged 18 to 30 in good health. CDR3: CAISESYGLNSYEQYF. CDR3 DNA: TGTGCCATCAGTGAGTCGTACGGGCTTAACTCCTACGAGCAGTACTTC.